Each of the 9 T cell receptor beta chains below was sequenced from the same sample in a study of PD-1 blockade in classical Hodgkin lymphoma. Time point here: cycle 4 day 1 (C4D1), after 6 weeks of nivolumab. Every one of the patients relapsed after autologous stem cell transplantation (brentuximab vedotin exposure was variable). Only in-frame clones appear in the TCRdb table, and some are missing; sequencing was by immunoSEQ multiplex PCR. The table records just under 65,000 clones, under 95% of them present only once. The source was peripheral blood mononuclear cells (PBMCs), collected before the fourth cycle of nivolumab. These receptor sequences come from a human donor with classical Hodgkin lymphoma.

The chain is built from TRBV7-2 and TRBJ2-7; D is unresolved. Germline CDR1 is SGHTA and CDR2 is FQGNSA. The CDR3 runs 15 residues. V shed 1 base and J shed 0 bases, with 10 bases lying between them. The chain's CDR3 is CASSLVTQSSYEQYF. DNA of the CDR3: TGTGCCAGCAGCTTAGTTACTCAGAGCTCCTACGAGCAGTACTTC.

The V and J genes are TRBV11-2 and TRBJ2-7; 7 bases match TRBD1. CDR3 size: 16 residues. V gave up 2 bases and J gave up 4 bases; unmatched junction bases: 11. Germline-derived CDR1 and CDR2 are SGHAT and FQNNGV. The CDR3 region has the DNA TGTGCCAGCAGCTTACGCGAAGAAGGGGGCCTTTACGAGCAGTACTTC. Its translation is CASSLREEGGLYEQYF.

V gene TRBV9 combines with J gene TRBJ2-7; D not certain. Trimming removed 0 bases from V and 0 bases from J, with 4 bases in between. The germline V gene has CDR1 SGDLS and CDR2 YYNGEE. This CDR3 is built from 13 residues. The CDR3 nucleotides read TGTGCCAGCAGCGTAGGCAGCTCCTACGAGCAGTACTTC. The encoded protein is CASSVGSSYEQYF.

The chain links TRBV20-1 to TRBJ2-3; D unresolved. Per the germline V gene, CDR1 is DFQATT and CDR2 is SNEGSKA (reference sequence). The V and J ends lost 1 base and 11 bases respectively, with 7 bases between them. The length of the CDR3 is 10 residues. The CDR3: CSARGVKQYF. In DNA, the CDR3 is TGCAGTGCTAGAGGGGTTAAGCAGTATTTT.

The CDR3 DNA follows: TGTGCCAGCCTTGACGACGCCCAGGGGGGGCGGGAGGGGTACTTC. It is translated as CASLDDAQGGREGYF. This chain joins TRBV2 and TRBJ2-7, with 9 bases lining up with TRBD2. The germline gives CDR1 SNHLY, CDR2 FYNNEI. The ends lost 8 bases at V and 12 bases at J; junction bases unmatched: 20. This CDR3 has 15 amino acids.

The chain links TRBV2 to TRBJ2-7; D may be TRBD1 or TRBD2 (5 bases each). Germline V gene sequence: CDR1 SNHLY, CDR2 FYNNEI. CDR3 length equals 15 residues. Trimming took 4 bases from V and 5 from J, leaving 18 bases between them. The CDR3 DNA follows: TGTGCCAGCAGTGTGAGGGACGCCGGGGCGGACGAGCAGTACTTC. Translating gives CASSVRDAGADEQYF.

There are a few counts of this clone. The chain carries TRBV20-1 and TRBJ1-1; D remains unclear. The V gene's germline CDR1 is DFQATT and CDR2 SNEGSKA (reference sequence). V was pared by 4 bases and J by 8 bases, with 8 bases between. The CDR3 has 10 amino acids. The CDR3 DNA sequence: TGCAGTGCTAACCTCATGGAAGCTTTCTTT. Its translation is CSANLMEAFF.

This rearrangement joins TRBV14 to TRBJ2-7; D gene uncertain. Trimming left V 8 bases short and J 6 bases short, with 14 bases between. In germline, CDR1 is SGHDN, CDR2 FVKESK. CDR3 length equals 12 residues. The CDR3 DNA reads TGTGCCAGCTCCCCCGGTTATGGCGAGCAGTACTTC. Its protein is CASSPGYGEQYF.

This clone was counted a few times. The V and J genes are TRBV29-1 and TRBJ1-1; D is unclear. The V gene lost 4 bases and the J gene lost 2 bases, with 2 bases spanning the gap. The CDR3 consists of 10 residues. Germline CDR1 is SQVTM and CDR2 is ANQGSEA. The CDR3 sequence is CSVGNTEAFF. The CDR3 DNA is TGCAGCGTTGGTAACACTGAAGCTTTCTTT.